The 25 T cell receptor beta chains below come from one sample, sequenced in a study of T cell responses to AZD1222 COVID-19 vaccine. TCRdb keeps only in-frame clones here, not all; method: immunoSEQ multiplex PCR. The table shows 100,000 to 120,000 clones, with around 90% occurring only once. This sample comprised peripheral blood, obtained on day 0 of MenACWY control vaccination. These receptors all stem from an adult in good health.

The DNA of the CDR3 is TGTGCCACCTTGGCGGGTCCCAGGTTGGATGAGCAGTTCTTC. This sequence encodes CATLAGPRLDEQFF. The chain links TRBV7-9 to TRBJ2-1; D may be TRBD2 (5 bases). The CDR3 sequence is 14 residues long. Trimming pared 10 bases from V and 8 bases from J, leaving 21 bases between. CDR1 and CDR2 (germline): SEHNR, FQNEAQ (reference sequence).

The rearrangement links TRBV7-8 to TRBJ1-3, with 11 bases matching TRBD1. V lost 4 bases to trimming and J lost 1 base; unmatched junction nucleotides: 0. The germline V gene has CDR1 SGHVS and CDR2 FQNEAQ. The CDR3 is 15 residues long. CDR3: CASSWDRGSGNTIYF. Written as DNA, the CDR3 is TGTGCCAGCAGCTGGGACAGGGGGTCTGGAAACACCATATATTTT.

This clone came up once. V usage is TRBV7-2 and J usage is TRBJ1-6; unclear D gene. The V gene lost 3 bases and the J gene lost 8 bases, with 8 bases spanning the gap. CDR1 is SGHTA, CDR2 FQGNSA, per germline. This CDR3 contains 13 residues. CDR3 region: CASSFSRDSPLHF. The CDR3 nucleotides read TGTGCCAGCAGCTTTTCCCGGGATTCACCCCTCCACTTT.

The V call is TRBV7-9, the J call TRBJ1-2; D unclear. V lost 3 bases, J lost 6 bases, and 17 bases lay in between. The germline V gene encodes CDR1 SEHNR and CDR2 FQNEAQ (reference sequence). The CDR3 is 15 residues long. The CDR3 sequence: CASSFRGQPPDGYTF. The DNA of the CDR3 is TGTGCCAGCAGCTTCCGAGGGCAGCCCCCTGATGGCTACACCTTC.

The chain uses TRBV10-3 and TRBJ1-3; TRBD1 agrees at 10 bases. Trimming removed 11 bases from V and 0 bases from J; junction bases left unmatched: 10. Germline V lookup: CDR1 ENHRY, CDR2 SYGVKD. The CDR3 loop spans 16 amino acids. The CDR3 nucleotides are TGTGCCGCGGACAGGGGGGAATCAAACTCTGGAAACACCATATATTTT. Its protein product is CAADRGESNSGNTIYF.

The rearrangement uses TRBV3-1 (or the pseudogene TRBV3-2) and TRBJ1-1; D is unresolved. V dropped 5 bases and J dropped 6 bases, with 25 bases sitting between them. Germline V gene lookup returns CDR1 LGHDT and CDR2 YNNKEL (reference sequence). CDR3 length: 17 residues. CDR3 sequence: CASSFTTSQGQRAEAFF. CDR3 DNA: TGTGCCAGCAGCTTTACCACCTCACAAGGGCAAAGGGCTGAAGCTTTCTTT.

On this clone itself: One junction end disagrees with the germline gene, perhaps due to a read error. This chain links TRBV7-7 with TRBJ2-2; TRBD2 matches at 13 bases. The CDR3 runs to 15 residues. Germline V gene lookup returns CDR1 SSHAT and CDR2 FNYEAQ (reference sequence). CDR3 sequence reads: CASSARLAGGGELFF. The CDR3 DNA reads TGTGCTAGCAGCGCCCGACTAGCGGGGGGCGGGGAGCTGTTTTTT.

V and J are TRBV6-5 and TRBJ2-7; TRBD2 matches at 11 bases. V shed 6 bases, J shed 7 bases, and the junction held 11 bases outside the gene matches. Germline V gene sequence: CDR1 MNHEY, CDR2 SVGAGI. This CDR3 has 15 residues. CDR3 sequence reads: CASRPTSGGTKEQYF. The CDR3 nucleotides are TGTGCCAGCAGGCCAACTAGCGGGGGCACGAAGGAGCAGTACTTC.

This chain uses TRBV3-1 (or the pseudogene TRBV3-2) with TRBJ1-4; D is ambiguous. The CDR3 loop spans 11 amino acids. Trimming stripped 4 bases from V and 5 bases from J, with 2 bases between. Looked up from germline, CDR1 is LGHDT and CDR2 is YNNKEL (reference sequence). The chain's CDR3 is CASSRNEKLFF. The CDR3 DNA reads as TGTGCCAGCAGCCGGAATGAAAAACTGTTTTTT.

The rearrangement links TRBV10-3 to TRBJ2-3; the D call may be TRBD1 or TRBD2 (6 bases each). V was pared by 6 bases and J by 2 bases, with 15 bases between. Germline loops: CDR1 ENHRY, CDR2 SYGVKD. This CDR3 has 15 residues. CDR3 DNA: TGTGCCATCAGAGCGTCGGGGGCCGACACAGATACGCAGTATTTT. It codes for CAIRASGADTDTQYF.

The chain combines TRBV7-9 with TRBJ2-7, with D uncertain. This CDR3 contains 14 residues. Germline loops: CDR1 SEHNR, CDR2 FQNEAQ (reference sequence). Trimming pared 0 bases from V and 1 base from J, leaving 7 bases between. The CDR3 coding sequence is TGTGCCAGCAGCTTAGCCACAGTTTCCTACGAGCAGTACTTC. Translating it yields CASSLATVSYEQYF.

The V and J genes are TRBV10-3 and TRBJ1-2; D might be TRBD1 (5 bases). The CDR3 sequence is 15 residues long. Germline loops: CDR1 ENHRY, CDR2 SYGVKD. V was cut by 4 bases and J by 4 bases, with 16 bases left in between. The CDR3, as DNA: TGTGCCATCAGTGGATCCAGAGAGGGGTCCTATGGCTACACCTTC. This sequence encodes CAISGSREGSYGYTF.

The chain carries TRBV27 and TRBJ1-2; D not resolved. Germline lookup yields CDR1 MNHEY and CDR2 SMNVEV (reference sequence). Trimming shortened V by 3 bases and J by 1 base, and 6 bases separated the two germline ends. This CDR3 has 13 amino acids. The CDR3 DNA reads as TGTGCCAGCAGTTTCACGATTAACTATGGCTACACCTTC. Its protein product is CASSFTINYGYTF.

This chain connects TRBV6-2 or TRBV6-3 to TRBJ1-1; D ambiguous. This CDR3 comprises 15 residues. Germline-derived CDR1 and CDR2 are MNHEY and SVGEGT. Trimming removed 5 bases at V and 0 bases at J, with 13 bases between. CDR3 in DNA: TGTGCCAGCAGTGCGGTTGTGGGGATGAACACTGAAGCTTTCTTT. Its translation is CASSAVVGMNTEAFF.

This clone was detected only a few times. The chain couples TRBV9 to TRBJ2-1; D gene ambiguous. There are 14 residues in the CDR3. V lost 0 bases and J lost 3, with 7 bases in between. Per germline, CDR1 SGDLS and CDR2 YYNGEE. The CDR3 nucleotides read TGTGCCAGCAGCGTAGAAAACTACTACAATGAGCAGTTCTTC. As protein: CASSVENYYNEQFF.

V is TRBV6-5 and J is TRBJ1-2; D is possibly TRBD1 (6 bases). Germline V gene lookup returns CDR1 MNHEY and CDR2 SVGAGI. Between the trimmed V and J ends, which lost 6 bases and 1 base, there was a span of 15 bases. The CDR3 loop spans 15 amino acids. The CDR3 here is CASRPQQGINYGYTF. CDR3 nucleotide sequence: TGTGCCAGCAGGCCTCAACAGGGCATTAACTATGGCTACACCTTC.

This clone was detected once. This rearrangement joins TRBV7-9 to TRBJ1-3; D is unclear. This CDR3 is 15 amino acids long. V lost 1 base, J lost 0 bases, and 7 bases lay in between. Germline V gene lookup returns CDR1 SEHNR and CDR2 FQNEAQ (reference sequence). This CDR3 is CASSLVRLSGNTIYF. CDR3 coding DNA: TGTGCCAGCAGCTTAGTTAGACTCTCTGGAAACACCATATATTTT.

The gene calls are TRBV7-8 and TRBJ2-7; 7 positions match TRBD1. The V and J ends lost 3 bases and 2 bases, in that order; junction bases with no gene match: 7. The CDR3 sequence is 15 residues long. CDR1 is SGHVS, CDR2 FQNEAQ, per germline. The CDR3 loop is CASSFRTGTPYEQYF. CDR3 in DNA: TGTGCCAGCAGCTTCCGGACAGGCACCCCCTACGAGCAGTACTTC. The whole variable domain, remainder taken from reference TRBV7-8 and TRBJ2-7, is GAGVSQSPRYKVAKRGQDVALRCDPISGHVSLFWYQQALGQGPEFLTYFQNEAQLDKSGLPSDRFFAERPEGSVSTLKIQRTQQEDSAVYLCASSFRTGTPYEQYFGPGTRLTVT.

V and J are TRBV7-3 and TRBJ2-2, with D uncertain. Trimming stripped 0 bases from V and 5 bases from J, with 4 bases between. CDR1 SGHTA and CDR2 FQGTGA come from the germline V gene. The CDR3 extends over 13 amino acids. CDR3 DNA: TGTGCCAGCAGCTTAACGGAGACCGGGGAGCTGTTTTTT. Its translation is CASSLTETGELFF.

The DNA for the CDR3 is TGTGCCAGCAGCACGGGACGGTATAATGAAAAACTGTTTTTT. It encodes CASSTGRYNEKLFF. The chain joins TRBV28 to TRBJ1-4; tentatively, D is TRBD1 (5 bases). V dropped 6 bases and J dropped 4 bases, with 12 bases sitting between them. The CDR3 has 14 residues. Looked up from germline, CDR1 is MDHEN and CDR2 is SYDVKM.

V usage is TRBV7-2 and J usage is TRBJ2-7; 7 nucleotides agree with TRBD1. V lost 2 bases to trimming and J lost 1 base; unmatched junction nucleotides: 17. The CDR3 sequence is 19 residues long. Germline loops: CDR1 SGHTA, CDR2 FQGNSA. The CDR3 bases are TGTGCCAGCAGCTTACCAACTCGGAGCCTATCGGGACAGTCCTACGAGCAGTACTTC. Translated, it gives CASSLPTRSLSGQSYEQYF. The whole variable domain, remainder taken from reference TRBV7-2 and TRBJ2-7, is GAGVSQSPSNKVTEKGKDVELRCDPISGHTALYWYRQSLGQGLEFLIYFQGNSAPDKSGLPSDRFSAERTGGSVSTLTIQRTQQEDSAVYLCASSLPTRSLSGQSYEQYFGPGTRLTVT.

The gene calls are TRBV12-3 or TRBV12-4 and TRBJ1-5, with 10 bases lining up with TRBD1. Germline trimming cut 6 bases from V and 7 bases from J; bases unmatched to any gene: 3. The CDR3 runs to 13 residues. CDR3 in amino acids: CASSGQGGQPQHF. The CDR3 bases are TGTGCCAGCAGCGGACAGGGGGGGCAGCCCCAGCATTTT.

J is TRBJ1-1 and V is TRBV14; 7 nucleotides agree with TRBD1. CDR3 length: 15 residues. Germline V gene sequence: CDR1 SGHDN, CDR2 FVKESK. Trimming took 4 bases from V and 2 from J; bases not matched to a gene: 7. CDR3 bases: TGTGCCAGCAGCCCCATGGGGACAGTAAACACTGAAGCTTTCTTT. This translates into CASSPMGTVNTEAFF. Complete variable domain (other parts from reference TRBV14 and TRBJ1-1): EAGVTQFPSHSVIEKGQTVTLRCDPISGHDNLYWYRRVMGKEIKFLLHFVKESKQDESGMPNNRFLAERTGGTYSTLKVQPAELEDSGVYFCASSPMGTVNTEAFFGQGTRLTVV.

Only one count was recorded for this clone. The chain combines TRBV7-2 with TRBJ2-5; D not certain. The CDR3 sequence is 13 residues long. CDR1 and CDR2 from the germline V gene are SGHTA and FQGNSA. V lost 3 bases, J lost 2 bases, and 7 bases lay in between. The CDR3 is CASSFNRQETQYF. The CDR3 region has the DNA TGTGCCAGCAGCTTTAACAGACAAGAGACCCAGTACTTC.

This chain uses TRBV19 with TRBJ1-1; D call uncertain. Germline V gene lookup returns CDR1 LNHDA and CDR2 SQIVND (reference sequence). V was shortened by 6 bases and J by 0 bases, with 11 bases between the two germline ends. The CDR3 is 14 amino acids. The CDR3 sequence: CASSAEGLNTEAFF. The CDR3 region has the DNA TGTGCCAGTAGCGCGGAGGGCTTGAACACTGAAGCTTTCTTT.